A single T cell receptor (beta chain) is shown here with its context. What it binds is unknown. The ends were cut back, 6 bases at V and 7 bases at J, with 11 bases in the middle. The CDR3 sequence is 12 residues long. Regarding the study as a whole: Tumor-infiltrating Treg TCR alpha and beta sequences overlapped most with tumor naive CD4+ T cells, then blood naive.

One entry per CDR3 protein results from TCRdb running MiXCR on the 5' RACE reads. The sample consists of fewer than 80,000 distinct CDR3 sequences, roughly 22% of them appearing once. CD4+CD45RO+CD25- cells were isolated as memory CD4+ T cells. The chain combines TRBV12-3 or TRBV12-4 with TRBJ2-3; no clear D. Material: memory CD4+ T cells sorted from a lymph node. Subset indicated: memory CD4+ T cells, CD4+CD45RO+CD25-. The TCR was taken from a female donor with breast cancer. The CDR3 protein is CASSKSRNTQYF. The CDR3 nucleotides are TGTGCCAGCAGCAAGAGTCGGAATACGCAGTATTTT.